Listed below are T cell receptor beta chains from one sample, sequenced in a study of shared clonotypes between healthy human individuals. Assay: immunoSEQ multiplex PCR; the TCRdb copy retains only in-frame clones and omits some. Of some 2.3 million clones listed, 80% to 95% were seen once; the top ten hold about 0.39%. The sequenced sample was naive CD4+ T cells from PBMCs. All receptors derive from a man younger than 35 in good health. Some clones in this sample may be carry-over from other donors' samples. The conserved cysteine and the conserved F or W are not part of the CDR3 here. Each record gives: V gene, D gene, J gene, CDR3 protein. A D gene is named only where the DNA matches it firmly.

TRBV5-1,TRBD1,TRBJ2-2,ASRGQGAAGELF
TRBV14,-,TRBJ2-5,ASSQAWGYQETQY
TRBV7-9,-,TRBJ1-2,ASSLAGAGLSGYT
TRBV7-3,TRBD1,TRBJ2-1,ASSLPGQGFNEQF
TRBV30,-,TRBJ1-3,AWGKGYSGNTIY
TRBV25-1,-,TRBJ1-1,ASSFKKFNQGFAAF
TRBV5-1,-,TRBJ2-2,ASSSRTNRAGELF
TRBV4-1,TRBD1,TRBJ1-1,ASSPDRGGTEAF
TRBV5-4,-,TRBJ2-1,ASSLSGFSSYNEQF
TRBV9,TRBD1,TRBJ2-7,ASSVGGTGVYEQY
TRBV5-1,-,TRBJ2-7,ASSLGSGPLDEQY
TRBV5-6,TRBD1,TRBJ2-5,ASIESDRAQETQY
TRBV28,TRBD1,TRBJ2-1,ASSLPLGDRERRSSYNEQF
TRBV15,TRBD2,TRBJ2-7,ATSGGLAGQYEQY
TRBV28,TRBD2,TRBJ2-7,ASRSSGSGYYEQY
TRBV11-2,-,TRBJ2-7,ASSSPSLGQY
TRBV9,-,TRBJ1-1,ASSVGGQMNTEAF
TRBV11-2,-,TRBJ2-1,ASSRYAQPTYNEQF
TRBV7-9,TRBD1,TRBJ1-4,ASTLTGVNEKLF
TRBV28,TRBD1,TRBJ1-1,ASSPRTGVGTEAF
TRBV5-4,-,TRBJ2-1,ASSPGTTNEQF
TRBV27,TRBD2,TRBJ2-7,ASRYTSGRSYEQY
TRBV6-5,-,TRBJ1-6,ASSPVGGNPSPLH
TRBV29-1,TRBD2,TRBJ2-2,SVARSPTSGRGTGELF
TRBV14,-,TRBJ2-1,ASSPTFYNEQF
TRBV2,TRBD1,TRBJ1-5,ATGQGVEQPQH
TRBV29-1,TRBD1,TRBJ2-2,SVWVRTGSFGELF
TRBV11-1,-,TRBJ1-1,ASSLFPEDEAF
TRBV18,-,TRBJ1-1,ASSPYDGNTEAF
TRBV27,TRBD1,TRBJ2-7,ASNPLGRGYEQY
TRBV2,-,TRBJ2-7,ASSVGGPRYEQY
TRBV29-1,TRBD1,TRBJ2-1,SVEDRGQVKQF
TRBV11-3,-,TRBJ2-7,ASSLSGNSYEQY
TRBV6-1,-,TRBJ2-7,ANALRESEQY
TRBV19,-,TRBJ2-5,ASSIWSGDQETQY
TRBV5-4,TRBD1,TRBJ1-1,ASTRTGQGLMNTEAF
TRBV5-1,TRBD1,TRBJ1-2,ASSLGVLSGGAYGYT
TRBV18,-,TRBJ2-2,ASSPDWNANTGELF
TRBV6-5,-,TRBJ2-7,ASSYAAATGEQY
TRBV6-6,-,TRBJ1-1,ASRSRARAAF
TRBV27,-,TRBJ2-5,ASSPRVQETQY